This T cell receptor (beta chain) was sequenced during a study of PD-L1 blockade in urothelial cancer. The overall study: Patients had undergone 0 to 3 prior chemotherapy regimens. Blood samples had a median of around 150,000 T cells. Study-level points and caveats: Pretreatment peripheral blood TCR clonality that fell below the median predicted better survival among the patients studied.

The sample holds a few counts of this clone. Its antigen is not identified. TCRdb keeps only in-frame clones here, not all; method: immunoSEQ multiplex PCR. Among around 93,000 clones listed, roughly 85% were seen once. Time point in this sample: peripheral blood 6 weeks after treatment start. This CDR3 has 14 amino acids. The germline gives CDR1 SGHVS, CDR2 FNYEAQ. The V end lost 1 base, the J end lost 5 bases, and 8 bases lay between the germline ends. The material was PBMCs, obtained around atezolizumab (anti-PD-L1) treatment. V gene TRBV7-6 combines with J gene TRBJ2-2, with TRBD1 as a possible D gene (6 bases). The clonotype was recovered from a man aged 65-85 years with urothelial cancer. This chain's CDR3 is CASSLVQGTGELFF. The CDR3 nucleotides are TGTGCCAGCAGCTTAGTACAGGGAACCGGGGAGCTGTTTTTT.